This TCR beta chain originates from a study of blood T cell repertoires in COVID-19 (dated by TCRdb to the early 2020s). Looking at the study overall: The collaborator samples originated in the United States, Italy and Spain and spanned the acute and convalescent phases of COVID-19. The prospective study material was composed of cDNA or gDNA derived from T cells, B-cell-depleted T cells, or PBMCs. Subjects who had been exposed to COVID-19, were actively infected with it, or had recovered from it provided the deeply sampled blood TCRbeta repertoires that made up the dataset. A freely available public database, intended as a resource for researchers studying the immune response to SARS-CoV-2, is where the repertoires were released. The samples were drawn from two sources: the first 160 participants of the ongoing ImmuneRACE study, and fewer than 1,500 subjects contributed by 6 global collaborators. Sample metadata almost always included a de-identified subject ID, COVID-19 status, age in years and sex. Where available, HLA class I and class II types were obtained from metadata supplied by the sample provider rather than from assay-based typing. Results the study describes overall, beyond this receptor: The quantity of clinical and demographic metadata differed by source and by participant and was supplied without curation.

TCRbeta CDR3 regions were amplified from genomic DNA using the immunoSEQ Assay, a bias-controlled multiplex PCR. In the source study's methods: The number of nucleated cells in each sample was estimated by amplification of reference gene primers within the assay. Sequence reads were collapsed and filtered to measure the absolute abundance of every unique TCRbeta CDR3 rearrangement. Productive Simpson clonality was computed per sample as the square root of Simpson's diversity index over productive rearrangements. Sourced from immuneACCESS, this table was stored by TCRdb with only in-frame sequences that have V and J called. A share of the clones is absent; for the studies checked, an unresolved V gene accounts for under half, and the remainder has no known explanation. V, J and clone size derive from that table, while D and trimming were established from the DNA sequence. Here the sample has around 99,000 clones; 83% occur a single time. Of the sample, around a sixth is held by the ten largest clones.

The CDR3 spans 17 residues, from the cysteine through the phenylalanine. The read is trimmed to its CDR3 DNA, 51 bases read in frame from base 1. The V end gives up 0 bases and the J end 4 bases, leaving 8 bases in the junction not matched to a gene. CDR1 and CDR2, looked up from the germline V gene, are SGDLS and YYNGEE. The collaborating institutions used their own protocols to collect whole blood in K2EDTA tubes. For TCRbeta analysis, collaborators shipped samples in one of three forms: frozen whole blood, isolated PBMCs, or DNA extracted from either of those sample types. Comment on this clone: Its target antigen remains unknown. No much larger clonotype is one base removed from it; base qualities were not supplied.

Specimen: peripheral blood. The V gene is TRBV9 and the J gene is TRBJ2-5; 11 nucleotides in the junction match TRBD1. The receptor was isolated from a woman between 55 and 75 years old with acute or convalescent COVID-19. The DNA is as follows: TGTGCCAGCAGCGTAGCTGGGACAGGGGGGCGAGGAGAGACCCAGTACTTC. It is translated as CASSVAGTGGRGETQYF. The CDR3 plus the reference TRBV9 and TRBJ2-5 genes for the other parts give the full variable domain: DSGVTQTPKHLITATGQRVTLRCSPRSGDLSVYWYQQSLDQGLQFLIQYYNGEERAKGNILERFSAQQFPDLHSELNLSSLELGDSALYFCASSVAGTGGRGETQYFGPGTRLLVL.